This is a list of T cell receptor beta chains from one sample in a study of blood T cell repertoires in COVID-19. Clones were read by immunoSEQ multiplex PCR, and TCRdb kept only the in-frame ones, dropping some. The data contain 220,000 or so clones, 80% to 90% of them singletons. Sequencing input: PBMCs or T cells enriched from blood (not recorded which). The receptors were gathered from a woman under 30 in a cohort exposed to, infected with or recovered from COVID-19 (not recorded which). CDR3s include the opening cysteine and the closing phenylalanine or tryptophan. The D gene is left open where the match is weak. Size is omitted from some rows. Given values are once, few, many or a class for expanded clones.

abundance	v_gene	d_gene	j_gene	CDR3nt	CDR3aa
.	TRBV11-3	.	TRBJ2-4	TGTGCCAGCAGCTTAGGGGACTCTGGCGGAAAAAACATTCAGTACTTC	CASSLGDSGGKNIQYF
.	TRBV5-1	TRBD1	TRBJ1-3	TGCGCCAGCAGCAGGACAGGGGGCTTTGGAAACACCATATATTTT	CASSRTGGFGNTIYF
.	TRBV10-3	TRBD2	TRBJ2-7	TGTGCCATCAACCCGGGACTAGCGGGAGCCGAGCAGTACTTC	CAINPGLAGAEQYF
.	TRBV12-3/TRBV12-4	.	TRBJ2-7	TGTGCCAGCAGCGAAATAACAGGCGAGCAGTACTTC	CASSEITGEQYF
.	TRBV21-1	.	TRBJ2-1	TGTGCCAGCAGGGGTAGCGGGGGCAACACCTACAATGAGCAGTTCTTC	CASRGSGGNTYNEQFF
.	TRBV7-6	.	TRBJ1-3	TGTGCCAGCAGCCTTAGCTTGACGGGGAGCTCTGGAAACACCATATATTTT	CASSLSLTGSSGNTIYF
.	TRBV29-1	TRBD1	TRBJ2-7	TGCAGCGTCCCCGGGACAGGGGGTCACGAGCAGTACTTC	CSVPGTGGHEQYF
.	TRBV7-8	TRBD2	TRBJ2-3	TGTGCCAGCAGCTTAGCTCGACTAGCAGTTCGCACAGATACGCAGTATTTT	CASSLARLAVRTDTQYF
.	TRBV5-1	TRBD2	TRBJ2-1	TGCGCCAGCAGCTTGACTAGCGGGACCTACAATGAGCAGTTCTTC	CASSLTSGTYNEQFF
.	TRBV5-5	TRBD1	TRBJ2-3	TGTGCCAGCAGCCGACCGGGACAGTCGCCCACAGATACGCAGTATTTT	CASSRPGQSPTDTQYF
.	TRBV4-1	TRBD2	TRBJ2-1	TGCGCCAGCAGCCAATGGACTAGCGGGGGGGAGCAGTTCTTC	CASSQWTSGGEQFF
.	TRBV5-1	TRBD1	TRBJ1-4	TGCGCCAGCAGCTGGGACAGTCCGCTGGTGGAACTGTTTTTT	CASSWDSPLVELFF
.	TRBV18	.	TRBJ2-3	TGTGCCAGCTCACCGATGGGGCGTTCTAGCACAGATACGCAGTATTTT	CASSPMGRSSTDTQYF
.	TRBV5-4	TRBD1	TRBJ2-1	TGTGCCAGCCTCCGGGACAGGGACTACAATGAGCAGTTCTTC	CASLRDRDYNEQFF
.	TRBV6-5	.	TRBJ1-3	TGTGCCAGCGTCGATCCGGGACTGAGTACGGACACCATATATTTT	CASVDPGLSTDTIYF
.	TRBV30	TRBD1	TRBJ2-5	TGTGCCTGGAGTAGTGAAGGGACAGGGGGCCGGGAGACCCAGTACTTC	CAWSSEGTGGRETQYF
.	TRBV3-1/TRBV3-2	.	TRBJ2-5	TGTGCCAGCAGCCAGCTGACAGGAAGTCAAGAGACCCAGTACTTC	CASSQLTGSQETQYF
.	TRBV23-1	TRBD2	TRBJ2-1	TGCGCCAGCCGGGGAGGGAATCACAATGAGCAGTTCTTC	CASRGGNHNEQFF
.	TRBV5-8	TRBD1	TRBJ1-4	TGTGCCAGCAGCTTGGGGGGGACAGCAAATGAAAAACTGTTTTTT	CASSLGGTANEKLFF
.	TRBV5-8	TRBD1	TRBJ1-1	TGTGCCAGCAGCCAAAGGACAGGGGTAGACGCTTTCTTT	CASSQRTGVDAFF
.	TRBV7-8	.	TRBJ2-5	TGTGCCAGCAGCTTAGCGAGGAGAAGGGAGACCCAGTACTTC	CASSLARRRETQYF
.	TRBV28	.	TRBJ2-2	TGTGCCAGTAGTCGACCTCGGGTCGCCGGGGAGCTGTTTTTT	CASSRPRVAGELFF
.	TRBV4-1	.	TRBJ2-1	TGCGCCAGCACCCAGGACGGGGGGCGAAATGAGCAGTTCTTC	CASTQDGGRNEQFF
once	TRBV29-1	.	TRBJ1-2	TGCAGCGTTGCCGGGACTAGTTCTAACTATGGCTACACCTTC	CSVAGTSSNYGYTF
.	TRBV5-6	.	TRBJ1-5	TGTGCCAGCAGCCTGGGAGTCGATCAGCCCCAGCATTTT	CASSLGVDQPQHF
.	TRBV18	.	TRBJ2-5	TGTGCCAGCTCACTCGGGACACCCCAAGAGACCCAGTACTTC	CASSLGTPQETQYF
.	TRBV12-3/TRBV12-4	.	TRBJ2-3	TGTGCCAGCAGTTCAGGGGGCACAGATACGCAGTATTTT	CASSSGGTDTQYF
few	TRBV24-1	.	TRBJ2-2	TGTGCCACCAGTGATTTGTGGCAGAACACCGGGGAGCTGTTTTTT	CATSDLWQNTGELFF
.	TRBV5-1	TRBD1	TRBJ1-2	TGCGCCAGCAGCTTGGGACAGGGAGTGGACGGCTACACCTTC	CASSLGQGVDGYTF
.	TRBV12-3/TRBV12-4	.	TRBJ1-1	TGTGCCAGCAGTCCTCTGACAGGTGAAGCTTTCTTT	CASSPLTGEAFF
.	TRBV6-5	.	TRBJ1-2	TGTGCCAGCAGTTACTCCCTATTTGACTATGGCTACACCTTC	CASSYSLFDYGYTF
.	TRBV5-3	.	TRBJ1-5	TGTGCCAGAACTTCGAGGGGGGGCGAGCAGCCCCAGCATTTT	CARTSRGGEQPQHF
.	TRBV28	.	TRBJ2-1	TGTGCCAGCAGCCCCGAGGGAGCCTCGCGGTTCTTC	CASSPEGASRFF
.	TRBV24-1	TRBD1	TRBJ2-3	TGTGCCACCAGTGATCCCGGGACAGGGGTACCAGATACGCAGTATTTT	CATSDPGTGVPDTQYF
.	TRBV9	.	TRBJ1-2	TGTGCCAGCAGCGTAGCCGTAACAGGGCCTTATCCCCTATGGGGCTACACCTTC	CASSVAVTGPYPLWGYTF
few	TRBV19	.	TRBJ1-5	TGTGCCAGTAGTATGACAGGACAGCCCCAGCATTTT	CASSMTGQPQHF
.	TRBV9	TRBD2	TRBJ2-1	TGTGCCAGCAGCGTAGAAGCTAAGAAGCCTAGCGGGGGGGCCCATGAGCAGTTCTTC	CASSVEAKKPSGGAHEQFF
.	TRBV30	.	TRBJ1-5	TGTGCCTGGAATAGGGGTATGAGCAATCAGCCCCAGCATTTT	CAWNRGMSNQPQHF
.	TRBV5-1	TRBD1	TRBJ2-7	TGCGCCAGCAGCTTTCGGACAGGGAGCAACGAGCAGTACTTC	CASSFRTGSNEQYF
.	TRBV25-1	TRBD1	TRBJ2-3	TGTGCCAGCAGGGAGACAGGGACATACACAGATACGCAGTATTTT	CASRETGTYTDTQYF
.	TRBV30	TRBD2	TRBJ2-1	TGTGCCTGGAGTGAAACTAGCGGGAGGGTCGGTGAGCAGTTCTTC	CAWSETSGRVGEQFF
.	TRBV3-1/TRBV3-2	.	TRBJ1-6	TGTGCCAGCAGCCAAGATAGTCCAAAGAGAAATAATTCACCCCTCCACTTT	CASSQDSPKRNNSPLHF
.	TRBV11-3	.	TRBJ2-1	TGTGCCAGCAGCTTAGGGGGTGGGACTGATTTCTACAATGAGCAGTTCTTC	CASSLGGGTDFYNEQFF
.	TRBV6-1	.	TRBJ2-7	TGTGCCAGCAGTGAATTAGGAGTAGGCTCCTACGAGCAGTACTTC	CASSELGVGSYEQYF
.	TRBV11-3	.	TRBJ2-1	TGTGCCAGCAGCTTGAGCCGGAGGAATGAGCAGTTCTTC	CASSLSRRNEQFF
once	TRBV6-1	.	TRBJ1-1	TGTGCCAGCAGTGAACACCGGGGAGGGATCACTGAAGCTTTCTTT	CASSEHRGGITEAFF
few	TRBV4-2	.	TRBJ2-2	TGTGCCAGCACCCCAATGACTAGTGGCACCGGGGAGCTGTTTTTT	CASTPMTSGTGELFF
few	TRBV11-2	TRBD2	TRBJ2-1	TGTGCCAGCAGCTCCGGACTAGCGGGAGACGGTGAGCAGTTCTTC	CASSSGLAGDGEQFF
.	TRBV2	TRBD1	TRBJ1-2	TGTGCCAGCTCTGGGACAGCTGGGAACTATGGCTACACCTTC	CASSGTAGNYGYTF